Listed here is a single T cell receptor (beta chain). This entry comes from a study of control samples from healthy donors and cancer patients. J gave up 1 base and V 6 bases, and 7 bases lay outside the gene matches. Per germline, CDR1 SGHTA and CDR2 FQGNSA. The CDR3 has 15 residues. Libraries were prepared by immunoSEQ multiplex PCR; TCRdb keeps only in-frame clonotypes and omits some of them. The sample holds approximately 170,000 clones, 85% to 90% seen once. This clonotype was sampled from a woman aged 45 to 65 in good health. The sequencing input was blood. The chain employs TRBV7-2 and TRBJ2-3; 7 bases fit TRBD2. In DNA, the CDR3 is TGTGCCAGCAGATCTGCGGGAGTGCGCACAGATACGCAGTATTTT. Its protein product is CASRSAGVRTDTQYF. Full variable domain (remainder filled in from reference TRBV7-2 and TRBJ2-3): GAGVSQSPSNKVTEKGKDVELRCDPISGHTALYWYRQSLGQGLEFLIYFQGNSAPDKSGLPSDRFSAERTGGSVSTLTIQRTQQEDSAVYLCASRSAGVRTDTQYFGPGTRLTVL.